This TCR beta chain was sequenced in a study of shared clonotypes between healthy human individuals (dated by TCRdb to 2018 to 2020). Broadly, across the study: The cohort included three men and two women between 18 and 49 years of age. Per donor, leukapheresis produced somewhere between about 0.8 and 9.5 billion PBMCs. For each donor, CD4 naive and CD4 memory were each run on three plates, CD8 naive on two plates, and CD8 memory on one plate. To estimate repertoire size and how much clonotype sharing occurs between individuals, the study deeply sequenced the blood TCR repertoires of five healthy adults. To increase sequencing depth and limit assay-specific biases, different laboratories used diverse techniques to prepare libraries and sequence TCR repertoires. What the work shows at the level of the full study, not this receptor alone: Across four donors, roughly 5% of naive CD4, roughly 3.5% of naive CD8, 2.3% of memory CD4, and around 0.4% of memory CD8 clonotypes were shared. Pairwise subsampling indicated that sequencing depth was expected to affect the degree of clonotype sharing among donors. Incomplete sequencing was indicated by rarefaction of sorted-subset datasets, despite the large sequencing depth. Sampling was limited to blood, and TCR repertoires in tissue likely differ from TCR repertoires in blood. Naive subsets generally had larger estimated clonotype richness than memory subsets. Compared with non-shared clonotypes, the clonotypes found in all four sorted-subset donors had higher generation probabilities. The small number of donors limited the genetic and exposure-history diversity represented.

The junction carries 11 bases between V and J, which are trimmed by 4 bases and 4 bases respectively. The CDR3 sequence holds 13 residues, the cysteine and phenylalanine included. CDR3 DNA only is kept here, 39 bases in frame from base 1. Per the germline V gene, SGHRS is the CDR1 and YFSETQ is the CDR2. CD8 naive samples were obtained by positive selection for CCR7 among CD45RO-negative cells, yielding a CD45RA+CCR7+ population from which TemRA cells were excluded. Donors were healthy HIV-negative adults with no recently reported acute infections or vaccinations. All donors were Caucasian adults living in Nashville, Tennessee, USA. Blood was obtained by leukapheresis, after which PBMCs were separated by Ficoll-Histopaque density gradient centrifugation and cryopreserved in liquid nitrogen vapor phase. Analytical flow cytometry was used to check the purity and quantity of every magnetically sorted T cell population. Genomic DNA was isolated from every sorted fraction and measured by UV absorbance on a Nanodrop 2000c.

TCR CDR3 regions were amplified from genomic DNA by multiplex PCR using the deep immunoSEQ assay. Extracted genomic DNA from each cell subset was spread evenly across all wells of several immunoSEQ 96-well plates, with each plate serving as a replicate. Each replicate PCR for sorted subsets received roughly 200 ng genomic DNA, equal to 30,000 or so T cell genomes. Purified libraries were measured with a Qubit 3.0 fluorometer, size-checked on a Bioanalyzer 2100, and measured again with the KAPA Library Quantification kit. Every immunoSEQ 96-well plate was sequenced on a separate single-read 150-cycle Illumina NextSeq 550 flow cell. As for the original processing: The immunoSEQ output contained only junctional sequences without quality scores, so filtering could not match that applied to full-length reads. Sequences were annotated with PyIR, a Python wrapper for IgBLAST v1.9, using IMGT germline references to assign V/J genes and CDR3. Any read was removed if the V/J assignment was weak (E-value above 1e-6), the CDR3 was missing, or the read contained stop codons, out-of-frame junctions, or ambiguous translated residues. V3J clonotypes were defined by identical inferred V gene, J gene, and CDR3 amino acid sequence. Percentage overlap between repertoires was computed as shared unique clonotypes divided by the size of the smaller repertoire. Richness of each repertoire was evaluated using RTK rarefaction, the Chao1 estimator, and Recon v2.1 estimates of unobserved clonotypes. For all TCRbeta clonotypes obtained by the gDNA method from a few donors, generation probabilities were computed with OLGA. TCRdb stores this immuneACCESS table with in-frame sequences only. Part of the clones is absent; in the studies checked, under half of the shortfall reflects unresolved V genes, and no reason is known for the rest. That table supplies the V and J calls and clone size; D and trimming were determined from the DNA. This sample has about 2 million clones in its table, and about 95% of those were observed once. The ten largest make up around 1.2% of the sample.

About this clone itself: Its antigen is unknown. No much larger clone is present one base from it, and per-base qualities are unavailable.

This receptor was identified in a man in his late teens or twenties in good health. The source material was naive CD8+ T cells sorted from blood. The intended sense of this specimen's cell subset or site label: CD45RA+CCR7+. The V and J genes are TRBV5-1 and TRBJ1-2; tentative D gene TRBD1, with 6 bases matching. The DNA sequence is TGCGCCAGCAGCCCCCAGGGGTCCTATGGCTACACCTTC. Protein translation: CASSPQGSYGYTF.